Below are 13 T cell receptor beta chains sequenced from a single sample in a study of CD8+ T cells in alopecia areata. Extraction of RNA preceded its reverse transcription into cDNA, which served as the sequencing template. Only in-frame clones appear in the TCRdb table, and some are missing; sequencing was by immunoSEQ multiplex PCR. The sample lists around 160,000 clones; around 47% were seen once. The sequencing input was CD4+ T cells sorted from blood. The receptors here all came from a human donor with alopecia areata.

V usage is TRBV2 and J usage is TRBJ2-2; a weak D match, TRBD2 (5 bases). Germline V gene sequence: CDR1 SNHLY, CDR2 FYNNEI. The CDR3 is 15 amino acids. V gave up 4 bases and J gave up 7 bases, with 16 bases separating them. The CDR3 DNA is TGTGCCAGCAGTGTTCGAGGGCAGGCGGGCGGGGAGCTGTTTTTT. Its translation: CASSVRGQAGGELFF.

CDR3 sequence reads: CASSLNAGGPWEQFF. DNA for the CDR3: TGTGCCAGCAGCCTCAACGCGGGGGGGCCGTGGGAGCAGTTCTTC. The chain joins TRBV9 to TRBJ2-1; 9 bases fit TRBD2. Germline V lookup: CDR1 SGDLS, CDR2 YYNGEE. Trimming at V came to 4 bases and at J to 10 bases, leaving 12 bases not matched to a gene. The CDR3 length is 15 residues.

V gene TRBV4-1 combines with J gene TRBJ2-5, with TRBD2 identical over 7 bases. V lost 1 base and J lost 6; bases outside the gene matches: 8. Looked up from germline, CDR1 is MGHRA and CDR2 is YSYEKL. The CDR3 is 15 amino acids. CDR3 region: CASSQVLRERKTQYF. In DNA, the CDR3 is TGCGCCAGCAGCCAAGTTCTGCGGGAGCGGAAGACCCAGTACTTC.

The genes are TRBV2 and TRBJ2-1; D is perhaps TRBD1 or TRBD2 (5 bases each). V lost 7 bases and J lost 6, with 13 bases in between. The germline V gene encodes CDR1 SNHLY and CDR2 FYNNEI. The CDR3 spans 13 residues. The CDR3 DNA is TGTGCCAGCAAGCCCGGGACGACCAATGAGCAGTTCTTC. Encoded protein: CASKPGTTNEQFF.

A note on this clone: Its ends do not fully match the called genes, so a read error is possible. The DNA for the CDR3 is TGTGCTAGCAGCTTAGGCCAGGGAACAGATACGCAGTATTTT. Amino acid sequence: CASSLGQGTDTQYF. The chain is built from TRBV7-7 and TRBJ2-3; D possibly corresponds to TRBD1 (5 bases). The V gene's germline CDR1 is SSHAT and CDR2 FNYEAQ (reference sequence). The CDR3 is made up of 14 amino acids. The full variable domain, rest sourced from reference TRBV7-7 and TRBJ2-3, is GAGVSQSPRYKVTKRGQDVTLRCDPISSHATLYWYQQALGQGPEFLTYFNYEAQPDKSGLPSDRFSAERPEGSISTLTIQRTEQRDSAMYRCASSLGQGTDTQYFGPGTRLTVL.

This clone was detected only a few times. DNA of the CDR3: TGCGCCAGCAGCTCGAGCGGGAGGGTTGGAAATGAGCAGTTCTTC. This gives the protein CASSSSGRVGNEQFF. The rearrangement uses TRBV5-1 and TRBJ2-1; 10 bases align to TRBD2. The J segment lost 7 bases and the V segment lost 3 bases, leaving 7 bases of the junction unmatched. This CDR3 region has 15 residues. Germline assignment: CDR1 SGHRS and CDR2 YFSETQ.

The chain combines TRBV5-1 with TRBJ2-1; D is possibly TRBD1 (5 bases). The CDR3 consists of 14 residues. Germline values: CDR1 SGHRS, CDR2 YFSETQ. The germline V and J ends were trimmed by 4 bases and 10 bases, with 18 bases remaining between them. CDR3 in DNA: TGCGCCAGCAGCGACGTAACAGGTTCCGGGGAGCAGTTCTTC. Its protein is CASSDVTGSGEQFF.

This chain uses TRBV11-1 with TRBJ2-6, with D possibly TRBD2 on 6 matching bases. Germline CDR1 and CDR2: SGHAT and FQDESV (reference sequence). The CDR3 consists of 16 residues. V dropped 0 bases and J dropped 3 bases, with 9 bases sitting between them. CDR3 coding DNA: TGTGCCAGCAGCTTAGCGCCGCGGGGTGGGGCCAACGTCCTGACTTTC. It translates to CASSLAPRGGANVLTF.

The table lists this clone with a few counts. The genes are TRBV5-1 and TRBJ2-2; 13 nucleotides agree with TRBD2. Per the germline V gene, CDR1 is SGHRS and CDR2 is YFSETQ. CDR3 length: 18 amino acids. The V gene end was trimmed by 3 bases and the J gene end by 4 bases; junction bases not matched to a gene: 9. CDR3 in DNA: TGCGCCAGCAGCTGGACCTGGACTAGCGGGAGTGGCACCGGGGAGCTGTTTTTT. It encodes CASSWTWTSGSGTGELFF.

This clone was observed a handful of times. This chain connects TRBV6-5 to TRBJ2-3, with a weak D call TRBD1 (6 bases). V lost 5 bases to trimming and J lost 0 bases, with 9 bases between them. The CDR3 contains 14 residues. The germline gives CDR1 MNHEY, CDR2 SVGAGI. The chain's CDR3 is CASSTGSSTDTQYF. CDR3 DNA: TGTGCCAGCAGTACAGGGAGTAGCACAGATACGCAGTATTTT.

CDR3 sequence (DNA): TGTGCCAGCAGTTTAAGCCAGATAACCTACGAGCAGTACTTC. Its translation is CASSLSQITYEQYF. The chain recombines TRBV28 with TRBJ2-7; no reliable D call. With 2 bases removed from V and 2 bases from J, the gap between germline ends came to 10 bases. The CDR3 has 14 residues. Germline CDR1 and CDR2: MDHEN and SYDVKM.

There are a few counts of this clone. V is TRBV27 and J is TRBJ1-1; possible D gene TRBD1, 5 bases. The V gene's germline CDR1 is MNHEY and CDR2 SMNVEV (reference sequence). Trimming pared 5 bases from V and 2 bases from J, leaving 12 bases between. This CDR3 is 14 amino acids long. The CDR3 sequence: CASSIPGRNTEAFF. CDR3 nucleotides: TGTGCCAGCAGTATACCAGGGCGAAACACTGAAGCTTTCTTT.

The rearrangement uses TRBV2 and TRBJ1-2; 7 nucleotides line up with TRBD1. CDR3 size: 15 residues. CDR1 is SNHLY, CDR2 FYNNEI, per germline. V was pared by 4 bases and J by 7 bases, with 12 bases of the junction left unmatched. The DNA of the CDR3 is TGTGCCAGCAGTGTATGGGGAGGGGGCGAGTCTGGCTACACCTTC. Residues: CASSVWGGGESGYTF.